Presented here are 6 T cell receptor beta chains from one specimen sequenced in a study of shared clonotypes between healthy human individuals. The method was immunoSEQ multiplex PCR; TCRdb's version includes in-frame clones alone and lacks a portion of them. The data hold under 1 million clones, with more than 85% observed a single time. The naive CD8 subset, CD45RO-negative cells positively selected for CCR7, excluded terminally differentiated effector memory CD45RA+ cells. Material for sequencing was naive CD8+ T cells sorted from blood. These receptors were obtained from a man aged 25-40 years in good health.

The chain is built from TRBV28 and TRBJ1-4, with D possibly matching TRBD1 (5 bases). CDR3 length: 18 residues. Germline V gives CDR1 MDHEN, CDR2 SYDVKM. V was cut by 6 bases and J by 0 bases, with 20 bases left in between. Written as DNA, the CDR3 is TGTGCCAGCAGCCCCGGGACTTCATCCTTTCCAACTAATGAAAAACTGTTTTTT. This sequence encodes CASSPGTSSFPTNEKLFF.

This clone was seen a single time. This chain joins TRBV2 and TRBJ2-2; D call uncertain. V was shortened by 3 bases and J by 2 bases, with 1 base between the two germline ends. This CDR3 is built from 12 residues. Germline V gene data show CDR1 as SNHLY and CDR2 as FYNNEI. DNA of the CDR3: TGTGCCAGCAGTGATAACACCGGGGAGCTGTTTTTT. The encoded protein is CASSDNTGELFF.

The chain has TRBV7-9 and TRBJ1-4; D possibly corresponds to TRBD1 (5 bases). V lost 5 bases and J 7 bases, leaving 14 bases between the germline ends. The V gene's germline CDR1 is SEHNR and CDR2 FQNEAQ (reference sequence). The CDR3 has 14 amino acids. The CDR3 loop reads CASSITGTREKLFF. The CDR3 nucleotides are TGTGCCAGCAGCATTACCGGGACCCGTGAAAAACTGTTTTTT.

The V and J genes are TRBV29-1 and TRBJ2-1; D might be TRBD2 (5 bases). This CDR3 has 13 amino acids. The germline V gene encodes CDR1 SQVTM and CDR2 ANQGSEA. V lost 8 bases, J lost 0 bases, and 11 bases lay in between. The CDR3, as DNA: TGCAGCCCGCGGGTGGGCTCCTACAATGAGCAGTTCTTC. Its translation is CSPRVGSYNEQFF.

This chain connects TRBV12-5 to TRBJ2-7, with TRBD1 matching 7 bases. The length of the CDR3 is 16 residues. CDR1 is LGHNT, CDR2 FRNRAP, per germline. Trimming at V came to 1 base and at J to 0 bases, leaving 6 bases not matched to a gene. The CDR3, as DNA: TGTGCTAGTGGTTTGGCCGGGACAGACAGCTCCTACGAGCAGTACTTC. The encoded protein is CASGLAGTDSSYEQYF.

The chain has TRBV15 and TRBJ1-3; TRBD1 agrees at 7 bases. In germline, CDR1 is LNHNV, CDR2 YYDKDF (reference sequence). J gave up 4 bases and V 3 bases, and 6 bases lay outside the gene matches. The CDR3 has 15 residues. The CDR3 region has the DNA TGTGCCACCAGCAGCGGTACAGGGGTAGGAAACACCATATATTTT. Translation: CATSSGTGVGNTIYF.